This T cell receptor (beta chain) was sequenced for a study of glioma-infiltrating T cells (dated by TCRdb to the mid-2010s). About the full investigation: The low-grade gliomas were WHO grade II oligodendrogliomas or astrocytomas, while the glioblastomas were WHO grade IV tumors sampled at initial diagnosis rather than at recurrent diagnosis. Dexamethasone was administered to glioma patients for six or fewer days before surgery. For blood libraries, the target was about 4- to 11-fold sequencing coverage of some 1 million peripheral T cells. The study sequenced TCR alpha- and beta-chain repertoires from glioma tissue, from non-neoplastic brain tissue and from matched peripheral blood mononuclear cells. To measure how far tissue and blood T-cell populations diverged, each tissue-infiltrating repertoire was compared against the peripheral blood repertoire of the same patient. Three low-grade glioma patients, 7 or 8 primary glioblastoma patients and three non-glioma patients contributing non-neoplastic brain tissue were included in the paired cohort. The investigation overall reported the following: Small numbers underpinned the group comparisons: eight glioblastoma patients, three low-grade glioma patients and three non-neoplastic patients. Patients with low tissue-blood divergence were marked by a signature set of shared blood CDR3 motifs, and this signature set was depleted in highly divergent patients. Only a very small number of CDR3 sequences turned up in both tissue and blood, a result put down to high CDR3 diversity combined with limited sampling. VJ-independent divergence between tissue and blood was below expectation in non-neoplastic patients but above expectation in all gliomas, especially low-grade gliomas.

The iRepertoire nested amplicon-rescue multiplex PCR (arm-PCR) platform was used to amplify TCR alpha and beta CDR3 regions from RNA. For one-step reverse transcription and amplification, roughly 100-450 ng of tissue mRNA or PBMC total RNA was used as input. Following bead purification, Illumina adapters were added by a secondary multiplex PCR, and libraries between 200 and 400 bp were gel-purified. Internal 6-nucleotide barcodes were carried by the libraries and were used for demultiplexing. The libraries were sequenced on an Illumina MiSeq using 2x220 or 2x250 nucleotide paired-end reads. In the paper's pipeline: Paired reads were merged using FLASH 1.2.11 and were aligned to the GRCh37 human genome using BWA-MEM, after which TRA and TRB reads were extracted. An IMGT-derived reference of cassette sequences and CDR3 motifs, with pseudogenes included, was used for V and J assignment. Reads were translated in three frames, and productive CDR3s were defined as those with a C...FGXG motif and no stop codons. A clonotype was defined as a unique combination of a V-J cassette pair and a CDR3 amino acid sequence. Filtering of reads was based on Hamming distance, with the threshold set by the sequence error rate of each sample in mapped regions. TCRdb passed the public sequencing reads through fastp at Q25 and MiXCR, retaining productive beta sequences. Rows matching on CDR3 protein sequence are summarized as one entry with the most common DNA and genes. TCRdb's processing, not the authors', yielded these V and J calls. This sample is represented by 300,000 to 450,000 distinct CDR3 sequences; about two fifths of them were singletons. The ten largest account for around 13% of the sample.

Immediately after resection, surgical brain or tumor specimens were cryofrozen in liquid nitrogen, with peripheral blood cells collected concurrently. The table lists this clonotype with many counts. This clone's antigen is unknown. Per-base quality was not reported, and no clone a single base away is much larger than it. The CDR3 measures 13 amino acids from cysteine to phenylalanine. Only the CDR3 DNA is retained, 39 bases long and in frame from the first base. In the germline V gene (reference sequence), CDR1 corresponds to MNHEY and CDR2 to SMNVEV. Relative to germline, V is 5 bases shorter and J is 0 bases shorter, with 7 bases between their ends.

This receptor was identified in a human donor with low-grade glioma or glioblastoma, undergoing nonglioma brain surgery, or in good health (not recorded which). The V and J genes are TRBV27 and TRBJ2-5; the D gene cannot be named for sure. The specimen sequenced was glioma tissue, nonneoplastic brain tissue, or PBMCs (not recorded which). This receptor carries the CDR3 CASSIRDQETQYF. The nucleotide sequence is given as TGTGCCAGCAGTATTAGAGACCAAGAGACCCAGTACTTC.